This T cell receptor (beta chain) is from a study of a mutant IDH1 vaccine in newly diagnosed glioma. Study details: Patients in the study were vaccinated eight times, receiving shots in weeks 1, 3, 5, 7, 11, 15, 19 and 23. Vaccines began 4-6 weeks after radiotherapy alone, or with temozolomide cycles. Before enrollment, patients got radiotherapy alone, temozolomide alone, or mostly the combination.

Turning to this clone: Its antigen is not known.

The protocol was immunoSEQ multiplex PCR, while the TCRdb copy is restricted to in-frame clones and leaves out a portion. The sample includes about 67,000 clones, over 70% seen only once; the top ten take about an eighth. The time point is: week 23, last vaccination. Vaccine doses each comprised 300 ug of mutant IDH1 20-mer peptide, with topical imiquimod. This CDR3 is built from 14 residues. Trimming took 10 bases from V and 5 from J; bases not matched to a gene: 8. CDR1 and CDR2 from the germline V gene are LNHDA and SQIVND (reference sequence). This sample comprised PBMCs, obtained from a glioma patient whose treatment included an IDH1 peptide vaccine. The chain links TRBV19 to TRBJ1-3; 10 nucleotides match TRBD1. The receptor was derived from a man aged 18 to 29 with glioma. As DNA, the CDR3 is TGTGCCACTGTCGGACAGGGGGGAAGAAACACCATATATTTT. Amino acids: CATVGQGGRNTIYF.